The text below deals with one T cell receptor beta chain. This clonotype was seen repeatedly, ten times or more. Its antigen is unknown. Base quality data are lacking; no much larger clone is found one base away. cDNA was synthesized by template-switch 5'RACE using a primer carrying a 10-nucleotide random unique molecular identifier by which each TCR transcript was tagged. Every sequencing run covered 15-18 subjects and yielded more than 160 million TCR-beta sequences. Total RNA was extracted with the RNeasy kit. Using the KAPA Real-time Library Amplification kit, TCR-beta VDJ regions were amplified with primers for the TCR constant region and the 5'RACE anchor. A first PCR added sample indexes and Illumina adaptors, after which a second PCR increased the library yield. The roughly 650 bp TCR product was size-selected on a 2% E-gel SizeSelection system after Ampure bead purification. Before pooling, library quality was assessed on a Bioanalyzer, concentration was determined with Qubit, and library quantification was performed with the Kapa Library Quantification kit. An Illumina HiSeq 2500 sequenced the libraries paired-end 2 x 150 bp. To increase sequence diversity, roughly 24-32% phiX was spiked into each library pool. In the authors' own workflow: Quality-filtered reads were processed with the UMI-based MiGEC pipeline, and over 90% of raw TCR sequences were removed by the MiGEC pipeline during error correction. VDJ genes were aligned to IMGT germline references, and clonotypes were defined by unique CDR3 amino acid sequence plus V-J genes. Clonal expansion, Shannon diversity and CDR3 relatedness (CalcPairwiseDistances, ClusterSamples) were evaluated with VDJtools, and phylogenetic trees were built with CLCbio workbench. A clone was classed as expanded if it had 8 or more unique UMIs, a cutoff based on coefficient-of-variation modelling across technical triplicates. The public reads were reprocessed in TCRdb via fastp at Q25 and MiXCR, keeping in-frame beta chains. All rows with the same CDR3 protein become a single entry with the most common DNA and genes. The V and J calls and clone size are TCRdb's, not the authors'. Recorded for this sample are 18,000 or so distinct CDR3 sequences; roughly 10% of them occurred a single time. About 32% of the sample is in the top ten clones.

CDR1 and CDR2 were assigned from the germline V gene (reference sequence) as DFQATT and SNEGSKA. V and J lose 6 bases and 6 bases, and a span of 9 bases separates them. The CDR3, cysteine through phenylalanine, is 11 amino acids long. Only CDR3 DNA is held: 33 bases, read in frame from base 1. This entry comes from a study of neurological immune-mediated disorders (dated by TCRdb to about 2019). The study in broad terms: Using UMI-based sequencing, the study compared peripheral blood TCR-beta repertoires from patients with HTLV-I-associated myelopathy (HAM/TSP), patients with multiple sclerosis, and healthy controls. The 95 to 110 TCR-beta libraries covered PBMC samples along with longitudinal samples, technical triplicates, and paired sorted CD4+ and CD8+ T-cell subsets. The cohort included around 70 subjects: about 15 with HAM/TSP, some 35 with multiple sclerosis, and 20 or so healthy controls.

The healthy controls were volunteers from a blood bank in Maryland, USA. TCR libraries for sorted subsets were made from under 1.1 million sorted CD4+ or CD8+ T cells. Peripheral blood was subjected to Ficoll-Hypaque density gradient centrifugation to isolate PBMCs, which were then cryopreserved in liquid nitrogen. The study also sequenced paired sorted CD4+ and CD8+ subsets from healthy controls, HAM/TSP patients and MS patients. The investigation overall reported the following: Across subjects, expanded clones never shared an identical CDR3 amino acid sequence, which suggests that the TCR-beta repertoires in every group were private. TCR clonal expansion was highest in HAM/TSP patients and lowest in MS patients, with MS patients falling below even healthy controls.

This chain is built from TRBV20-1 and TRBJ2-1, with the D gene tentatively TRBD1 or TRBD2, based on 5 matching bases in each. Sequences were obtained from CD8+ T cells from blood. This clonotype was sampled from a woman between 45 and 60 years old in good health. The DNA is TGCAGTGCCCCTGGGGGCAATGAGCAGTTCTTC. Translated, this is CSAPGGNEQFF.